One and the same sample provided the 6 T cell receptor beta chains below, sequenced in a study of somatic mutations in cytotoxic T cells in rheumatoid arthritis. Measured with immunoSEQ multiplex PCR; TCRdb has only the in-frame clones, and not every one. The repertoire holds about 6,700 clones, with around 70% as singletons. Material: CD8+ T cells sorted from blood. Receptors were obtained from a man aged 40-49 years in good health.

This clone occurred a few times. The genes are TRBV23-1 and TRBJ2-3, with D unclear. TRBV23-1 is recorded as an ORF, its role being uncertain. The ends were cut back, 4 bases at V and 5 bases at J, with 7 bases in the middle. The CDR3 covers 12 residues. This chain's CDR3 is CASSLPEDTQYF. The CDR3 nucleotides read TGCGCCAGCAGTCTACCAGAAGATACGCAGTATTTT.

This clone was picked up a small number of times. The chain joins TRBV7-6 to TRBJ2-3; 8 bases map to TRBD2. V lost 4 bases, J lost 2 bases, and 5 bases stayed unmatched. The CDR3 sequence is 15 residues long. Germline assignment: CDR1 SGHVS and CDR2 FNYEAQ. CDR3 nucleotide sequence: TGTGCCAGCAGCTCTACTAGCGGTCACACAGATACGCAGTATTTT. Translated, it gives CASSSTSGHTDTQYF. Full variable domain (outside the CDR3, taken from reference TRBV7-6 and TRBJ2-3): GAGVSQSPRYKVTKRGQDVALRCDPISGHVSLYWYRQALGQGPEFLTYFNYEAQQDKSGLPNDRFSAERPEGSISTLTIQRTEQRDSAMYRCASSSTSGHTDTQYFGPGTRLTVL.

The gene calls are TRBV7-9 and TRBJ1-5; weak D call: TRBD1 (5 bases). The germline gives CDR1 SEHNR, CDR2 FQNEAQ (reference sequence). The V end was cut by 5 bases, the J end by 2 bases, with 10 bases between. CDR3 length: 14 amino acids. This CDR3 reads CASSHGHGNQPQHF. The CDR3 region has the DNA TGTGCCAGCAGCCATGGACACGGCAATCAGCCCCAGCATTTT. Filled out from reference TRBV7-9 and TRBJ1-5, the complete variable domain reads DTGVSQNPRHKITKRGQNVTFRCDPISEHNRLYWYRQTLGQGPEFLTYFQNEAQLEKSRLLSDRFSAERPKGSFSTLEIQRTEQGDSAMYLCASSHGHGNQPQHFGDGTRLSIL.

The rearrangement joins TRBV2 to TRBJ2-7, with 7 bases aligning to TRBD2. This CDR3 has 16 residues. V gave up 9 bases and J gave up 0 bases; unmatched junction bases: 14. CDR1 is SNHLY, CDR2 FYNNEI, per germline. The CDR3 reads CARSTGRVGLSYEQYF. The CDR3 coding sequence is TGTGCCAGGAGCACTGGGAGGGTGGGGCTCTCCTACGAGCAGTACTTC. The whole variable domain, filled in from reference TRBV2 and TRBJ2-7, reads EPEVTQTPSHQVTQMGQEVILRCVPISNHLYFYWYRQILGQKVEFLVSFYNNEISEKSEIFDDQFSVERPDGSNFTLKIRSTKLEDSAMYFCARSTGRVGLSYEQYFGPGTRLTVT.

V gene TRBV6-1 combines with J gene TRBJ2-1; D is unresolved. This CDR3 is built from 13 residues. Looked up from germline, CDR1 is MNHNS and CDR2 is SASEGT. V lost 7 bases to trimming and J lost 10 bases, with 17 bases between them. CDR3 in DNA: TGTGCCAGCAACGTTGGCGGTTCGATCGAGCAGTTCTTC. It specifies CASNVGGSIEQFF.

The chain is built from TRBV7-6 and TRBJ2-7, with 8 bases aligning to TRBD1. There are 15 residues in the CDR3. V trimming: 4 bases; J trimming: 2 bases; junction bases outside the gene matches: 7. CDR1 and CDR2 (germline): SGHVS, FNYEAQ. CDR3 region: CASSSGQGITYEQYV. The CDR3 DNA follows: TGTGCCAGCAGCTCTGGACAGGGTATTACCTACGAGCAGTACGTC.